The 25 T cell receptor beta chains below come from one sample, sequenced in a study of shared clonotypes between healthy human individuals. TCRdb keeps only in-frame clones here, not all; method: immunoSEQ multiplex PCR. The table shows over 1.5 million clones, with 95% to 99% occurring only once. Source material: naive CD4+ T cells sorted from blood. Subset specified: CD45RA+ positively selected. These receptor sequences come from a man aged 25 to 40 in good health.

V usage is TRBV9 and J usage is TRBJ2-2; D may correspond to TRBD1 or TRBD2 (5 bases each). The CDR3 extends over 16 amino acids. In germline, CDR1 is SGDLS, CDR2 YYNGEE. Trimming pared 0 bases from V and 5 bases from J, leaving 14 bases between. The CDR3, as DNA: TGTGCCAGCAGCGTAGAGGGACGTACTGAAACCGGGGAGCTGTTTTTT. Its translation is CASSVEGRTETGELFF.

This chain uses TRBV7-9 with TRBJ1-4; maybe TRBD1 (5 bases). The germline V gene has CDR1 SEHNR and CDR2 FQNEAQ (reference sequence). Trimming took off 5 bases at V and 5 bases at J, with 15 bases between the two ends. CDR3 length: 15 amino acids. The CDR3 region is CASSVLGGRNEKLFF. CDR3 DNA: TGTGCCAGCAGCGTCTTGGGGGGTCGGAATGAAAAACTGTTTTTT.

J is TRBJ2-2 and V is TRBV25-1, with TRBD1 as a possible D gene (5 bases). The CDR3 contains 14 residues. Trimming pared 5 bases from V and 4 bases from J, leaving 11 bases between. Germline assignment: CDR1 MGHDK and CDR2 SYGVNS. CDR3 nucleotide sequence: TGTGCCAGCAGTAGTAGACAGCTCACCGGGGAGCTGTTTTTT. Translated: CASSSRQLTGELFF.

V usage is TRBV5-1 and J usage is TRBJ1-1, with D tentatively TRBD1 (5 bases). CDR1 is SGHRS and CDR2 is YFSETQ in the germline V gene. V was clipped by 3 bases and J by 1 base, with 10 bases between them. The CDR3 is 14 residues long. In nucleotides, the CDR3 is TGCGCCAGCAGCTGGGACGGGGGGAACACTGAAGCTTTCTTT. Translation: CASSWDGGNTEAFF. The variable domain in full, with the rest retrieved from reference TRBV5-1 and TRBJ1-1, is KAGVTQTPRYLIKTRGQQVTLSCSPISGHRSVSWYQQTPGQGLQFLFEYFSETQRNKGNFPGRFSGRQFSNSRSEMNVSTLELGDSALYLCASSWDGGNTEAFFGQGTRLTVV.

The J gene is TRBJ1-5, the V gene TRBV9; no firm D call. The CDR3 runs 13 residues. Germline V gene data show CDR1 as SGDLS and CDR2 as YYNGEE. Deletions cut 0 bases from V and 10 bases from J, with 11 bases between. CDR3: CASSVEGFFPQHF. CDR3 bases: TGTGCCAGCAGCGTAGAGGGTTTCTTTCCCCAGCATTTT.

This clone was recorded once. The CDR3, as DNA: TGTGCCAGCACCCGTTCCAGGGATGAAAAACTGTTTTTT. Protein: CASTRSRDEKLFF. The chain employs TRBV2 and TRBJ1-4; D is perhaps TRBD1 (5 bases). Germline CDR1 SNHLY, CDR2 FYNNEI. The CDR3 has 13 residues. Trimming took off 7 bases at V and 6 bases at J, with 12 bases between the two ends.

The CDR3 loop is CASSRRHPLESNQPQHF. CDR3 bases: TGTGCCAGCAGCCGTCGCCATCCGCTAGAAAGCAATCAGCCCCAGCATTTT. This sequence joins TRBV4-2 and TRBJ1-5; D remains unclear. Deletions cut 4 bases from V and 1 base from J, with 17 bases between. The CDR3 contains 17 residues. The V gene's germline CDR1 is LGHNA and CDR2 YNFKEQ.

The chain uses TRBV4-1 and TRBJ2-5; 8 positions match TRBD2. After removal of 3 bases from V and 4 bases from J, the junction contained 10 bases not matched to a gene. CDR1 and CDR2 from the germline V gene are MGHRA and YSYEKL. The length of the CDR3 is 16 residues. CDR3 protein: CASSQDDELAGETQYF. CDR3 in DNA: TGCGCCAGCAGCCAGGACGATGAGCTAGCGGGAGAGACCCAGTACTTC.

This chain links TRBV28 with TRBJ2-4, with D hard to call. The CDR3 is made up of 13 amino acids. Germline V gives CDR1 MDHEN, CDR2 SYDVKM. The V and J ends lost 3 bases and 10 bases respectively, with 13 bases between them. Written as DNA, the CDR3 is TGTGCCAGCAGTTTTGGGGATTTGGAAATTCAGTACTTC. Its translation: CASSFGDLEIQYF.

V is TRBV19 and J is TRBJ2-1; D unclear. This CDR3 contains 11 residues. In germline, CDR1 is LNHDA, CDR2 SQIVND (reference sequence). Deletions cut 3 bases from V and 12 bases from J, with 9 bases between. The DNA for the CDR3 is TGTGCCAGTAGTATGGATATCAGGCAGTTCTTC. Amino acids: CASSMDIRQFF.

This chain links TRBV5-1 with TRBJ2-2, with 16 bases identical to TRBD2. The V gene's germline CDR1 is SGHRS and CDR2 YFSETQ. This CDR3 has 17 residues. Trimming took 4 bases from V and 4 from J; bases not matched to a gene: 4. Written as DNA, the CDR3 is TGCGCCAGCAGCACGGGACTAGCGGGAGGGGTCACCGGGGAGCTGTTTTTT. Protein product: CASSTGLAGGVTGELFF.

This clone has a single count. The rearrangement joins TRBV28 to TRBJ1-5; D is unclear. The CDR3 contains 13 residues. The V gene's germline CDR1 is MDHEN and CDR2 SYDVKM. Trimming took 2 bases from V and 12 from J, leaving 14 bases between them. For the CDR3, the DNA is TGTGCCAGCAGTTTAGGTCGAGTTGTTCGCCAGCATTTT. Amino acid sequence: CASSLGRVVRQHF.

The genes are TRBV9 and TRBJ2-7, with 7 bases lining up with TRBD2. J lost 5 bases, V lost 4 bases, and 18 bases had no gene match. CDR3 size: 17 residues. The germline gives CDR1 SGDLS, CDR2 YYNGEE. CDR3 sequence reads: CASSPHGGLRDLNEQYF. Written as DNA, the CDR3 is TGTGCCAGCAGCCCACACGGGGGGTTGCGGGATCTCAACGAGCAGTACTTC. Full variable domain (remainder filled in from reference TRBV9 and TRBJ2-7): DSGVTQTPKHLITATGQRVTLRCSPRSGDLSVYWYQQSLDQGLQFLIQYYNGEERAKGNILERFSAQQFPDLHSELNLSSLELGDSALYFCASSPHGGLRDLNEQYFGPGTRLTVT.

The chain joins TRBV10-3 to TRBJ1-1; maybe TRBD1 (6 bases). The CDR3 totals 14 residues. Germline V CDR1 and CDR2: ENHRY, SYGVKD. Trimming removed 6 bases from V and 1 base from J, with 12 bases in between. The DNA for the CDR3 is TGTGCCATCAGCGCCTTAGGGGGGAACACTGAAGCTTTCTTT. Its translation: CAISALGGNTEAFF.

As regards this clone: The conserved closing phenylalanine or tryptophan is absent in this CDR3, likely reflecting a read error. The DNA is left out, because the CDR3 cannot be placed on it with certainty; the CDR3 is given as TCRdb lists it. The chain combines TRBV6-6 with TRBJ2-7; the DNA was not used to check the table's D call, TRBD1. The CDR3 numbers 12 amino acids, ends counted. CDR1 and CDR2 (germline): MNHNY, SVGAGI (reference sequence). The CDR3 is CASSSPTGETCI.

About this clone itself: The junction departs from germline at one end; a sequencing error may be responsible. This sequence joins TRBV7-9 and TRBJ2-5, with 12 bases fitting TRBD2. This CDR3 contains 14 residues. The germline CDR1 and CDR2 sequences are SEHNR and FQNEAQ (reference sequence). This CDR3 reads CASSLAGGRETQYF. The CDR3 DNA reads TGTGCCAGCAGCCTAGCGGGAGGGCGGGAGACCCAGTACTTC.

V usage is TRBV5-4 and J usage is TRBJ2-5; 8 bases are a match to TRBD2. CDR3 length: 15 amino acids. Per germline, CDR1 SGHNT and CDR2 YYREEE (reference sequence). V gave up 0 bases and J gave up 5 bases; unmatched junction bases: 6. The CDR3 reads CASSLATGGGETQYF. The DNA of the CDR3 is TGTGCCAGCAGCTTGGCCACGGGAGGGGGGGAGACCCAGTACTTC. The whole variable domain, filled in from reference TRBV5-4 and TRBJ2-5, reads ETGVTQSPTHLIKTRGQQVTLRCSSQSGHNTVSWYQQALGQGPQFIFQYYREEENGRGNFPPRFSGLQFPNYSSELNVNALELDDSALYLCASSLATGGGETQYFGPGTRLLVL.

The chain combines TRBV9 with TRBJ2-7, with D maybe TRBD1 (5 bases). The CDR3 length is 15 residues. The germline CDR1 and CDR2 sequences are SGDLS and YYNGEE. CDR3 sequence reads: CAAVGRGMGPYEQYF. CDR3 nucleotides: TGTGCGGCCGTGGGTAGGGGAATGGGGCCCTACGAGCAGTACTTC.

The chain links TRBV5-1 to TRBJ1-4; a possible D gene is TRBD1 (6 bases). The germline V gene encodes CDR1 SGHRS and CDR2 YFSETQ. The CDR3 loop spans 15 amino acids. V lost 4 bases to trimming and J lost 7 bases, with 17 bases between them. The CDR3 DNA sequence: TGCGCCAGCAGCACCGACCGGGGGGCGCTTGAAAAACTGTTTTTT. Protein sequence: CASSTDRGALEKLFF.

The chain uses TRBV5-4 and TRBJ2-1, with a weak D call TRBD2 (5 bases). The CDR3 is made up of 14 amino acids. V shed 4 bases and J shed 5 bases, with 13 bases lying between them. Germline-derived CDR1 and CDR2 are SGHNT and YYREEE (reference sequence). The CDR3 region is CASSPETNHNEQFF. CDR3 DNA: TGTGCCAGCAGCCCGGAGACTAACCACAATGAGCAGTTCTTC.

CDR3 sequence: CASSPPGQRHEKLFF. The CDR3, as DNA: TGTGCCAGCTCACCACCAGGACAGAGGCATGAAAAACTGTTTTTT. The V gene is TRBV18, the J gene TRBJ1-4, with a tentative D call TRBD1 (6 bases). This CDR3 contains 15 residues. Trimming removed 0 bases at V and 6 bases at J, with 11 bases between. Germline CDR1 and CDR2: KGHSH and LQKENI.

The CDR3 DNA reads as TGTGCCAGTAATTTCCGGGACACCCCCTACGAGCAGTACTTC. Amino acids: CASNFRDTPYEQYF. The V gene is TRBV19, the J gene TRBJ2-7; a weak D match, TRBD1 (6 bases). Germline loops: CDR1 LNHDA, CDR2 SQIVND (reference sequence). The V end was cut by 7 bases, the J end by 2 bases, with 15 bases between. The CDR3 loop spans 14 amino acids.

The rearrangement joins TRBV7-9 to TRBJ2-7, with 9 bases that match TRBD2. Germline CDR1 is SEHNR and CDR2 is FQNEAQ (reference sequence). V was clipped by 5 bases and J by 6 bases; unmatched bases: 5. The length of the CDR3 is 13 residues. CDR3 coding DNA: TGTGCCAGCAGCGCCGGGACTAGCCTCGAGCAGTACTTC. Its translation is CASSAGTSLEQYF.

The chain joins TRBV14 to TRBJ2-3; 9 bases are a match to TRBD2. From germline, CDR1 is SGHDN and CDR2 FVKESK. This CDR3 has 16 residues. V was pared by 4 bases and J by 3 bases, with 8 bases of the junction left unmatched. The chain's CDR3 is CASSRRGGGGTDTQYF. CDR3 coding DNA: TGTGCCAGCAGCCGGCGCGGGGGGGGCGGAACAGATACGCAGTATTTT.

The chain combines TRBV2 with TRBJ1-1; tentatively, D is TRBD1 (6 bases). Germline CDR1 is SNHLY and CDR2 is FYNNEI. V shed 5 bases and J shed 4 bases, with 17 bases lying between them. The CDR3 is made up of 15 amino acids. The CDR3 sequence is CASSLRGGSGTEAFF. CDR3 DNA sequence: TGTGCCAGCAGTCTACGAGGGGGGTCCGGCACTGAAGCTTTCTTT. Full variable domain (outside the CDR3, taken from reference TRBV2 and TRBJ1-1): EPEVTQTPSHQVTQMGQEVILRCVPISNHLYFYWYRQILGQKVEFLVSFYNNEISEKSEIFDDQFSVERPDGSNFTLKIRSTKLEDSAMYFCASSLRGGSGTEAFFGQGTRLTVV.